The present TCR beta chain was sequenced within a study of shared clonotypes between healthy human individuals. Study in general: A donor's plate count was three for CD4 naive and three for CD4 memory; CD8 naive had two and CD8 memory one.

General study results and limits: Naive CD4 clonotypes were shared across several donors at about 5%.

Sequencing used immunoSEQ multiplex PCR; TCRdb keeps in-frame clones, though not all of them. The repertoire holds around 1.5 million clones, with 95% to 99% as singletons. Comments on this clone: Its antigen is not known.

The source is a man aged 25 to 45 in good health. Sequencing was performed on naive CD4+ T cells sorted from blood. Subset indicated: CD45RA+ positively selected.

The CDR3 bases are TGCGCCAGCAGCCGAAGACCCAGCGGGAGCGGCAATGAGCAGTTCTTC. This translates into CASSRRPSGSGNEQFF. The chain couples TRBV4-3 to TRBJ2-1; 8 positions match TRBD2. Trimming at V came to 4 bases and at J to 6 bases, leaving 11 bases not matched to a gene. Germline CDR1 LGHNA, CDR2 YSLEER. CDR3 length: 16 amino acids.